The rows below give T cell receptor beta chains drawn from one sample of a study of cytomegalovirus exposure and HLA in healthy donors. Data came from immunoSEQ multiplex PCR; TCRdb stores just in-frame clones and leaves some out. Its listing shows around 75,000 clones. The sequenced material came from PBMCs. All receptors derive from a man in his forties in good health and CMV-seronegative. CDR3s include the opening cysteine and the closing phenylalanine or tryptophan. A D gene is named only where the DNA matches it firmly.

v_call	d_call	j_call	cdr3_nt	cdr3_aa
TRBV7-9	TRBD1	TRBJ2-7	TGTGCCAGCAGCTCGCCGCAGGGGGAACGGGGCGAGCAGTACTTC	CASSSPQGERGEQYF
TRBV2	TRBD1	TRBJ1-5	TGTGCCAGCAGGGCCGGGACAGGGGGCGGGCGGCCCCAGCATTTT	CASRAGTGGGRPQHF
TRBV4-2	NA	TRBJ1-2	TGTGCCAGCAGCCAAGGAGAACAGGGATCGGTGCGGGGCTACACCTTC	CASSQGEQGSVRGYTF
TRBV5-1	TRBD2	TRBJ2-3	TGCGCCAGCAGCTTGGGACTAGCGGGCTACACAGATACGCAGTATTTT	CASSLGLAGYTDTQYF
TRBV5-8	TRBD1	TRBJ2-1	TGTGCCAGCAGCTTGGGACAGGGGAACAGTTACAATGAGCAGTTCTTC	CASSLGQGNSYNEQFF
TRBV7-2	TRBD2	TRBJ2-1	TGTGCCACCAGGGATAGCGGGAGCGGCAATGAGCAGTTCTTC	CATRDSGSGNEQFF
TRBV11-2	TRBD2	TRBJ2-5	TGTGCCAGCAGTAGGGGACTAGCGGACCAAGAGACCCAGTACTTC	CASSRGLADQETQYF
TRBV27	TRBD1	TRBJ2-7	TGTGCCAGCAGTTCGATTAAGGGACAGACCCTCTACGAGCAGTACTTC	CASSSIKGQTLYEQYF
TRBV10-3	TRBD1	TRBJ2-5	TGTGCCATCAACAGCGGGCAGGGGGCACAAGAGACCCAGTACTTC	CAINSGQGAQETQYF
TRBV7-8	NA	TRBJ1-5	TGTGCCAGCAGTCCCGACACGAAAAGTCAGCCCCAGCATTTT	CASSPDTKSQPQHF
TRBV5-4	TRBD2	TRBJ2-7	TGTGCCAGCAGCTTTGTCTGCGGGAGGGAGGCCCGATACGAGCAGTACTTC	CASSFVCGREARYEQYF
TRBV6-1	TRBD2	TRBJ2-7	TGTGCCAGCAGTGAACAGCCAGCGGGAGGGCCGGAATACTACGAGCAGTACTTC	CASSEQPAGGPEYYEQYF
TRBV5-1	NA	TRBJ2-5	TGCGCCAGCAGCTTGGCTGGAGGGGTACTCGAGACCCAGTACTTC	CASSLAGGVLETQYF
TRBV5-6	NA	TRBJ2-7	TGTGCCAGCAGCCGGGGGACAGCAACTTACGAGCAGTACTTC	CASSRGTATYEQYF
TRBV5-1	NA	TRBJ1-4	TGCGCCAGCAGCGACGTGCGGGGCTCTAATGAAAAACTGTTTTTT	CASSDVRGSNEKLFF
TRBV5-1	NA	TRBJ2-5	TGCGCCAGCACCCCTCGGACATTCCAAGAGACCCAGTACTTC	CASTPRTFQETQYF
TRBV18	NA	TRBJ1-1	TGTGCCAGCTCATTAAACAGGGTTATGAACACTGAAGCTTTCTTT	CASSLNRVMNTEAFF
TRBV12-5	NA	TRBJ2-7	TGTGCTAGTGGCCCTTTGCCCCGACAGTACTCCTACGAGCAGTACTTC	CASGPLPRQYSYEQYF
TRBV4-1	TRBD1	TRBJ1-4	TGCGCCAGCAGCCAATCCCAAGGACAGGTTAATGAAAAACTGTTTTTT	CASSQSQGQVNEKLFF
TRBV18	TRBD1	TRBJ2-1	TGTGCCAGCTCACCCACCCAGGGGGCGCAAGCCGACAATGAGCAGTTCTTC	CASSPTQGAQADNEQFF
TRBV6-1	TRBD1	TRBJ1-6	TGTGCCAGCAGTGGAACAGGGGATGACTCCTATAATTCACCCCTCCACTTT	CASSGTGDDSYNSPLHF
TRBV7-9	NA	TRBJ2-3	TGTGCCAGCAGCTTAGCGGAGCTGGCAGATACGCAGTATTTT	CASSLAELADTQYF
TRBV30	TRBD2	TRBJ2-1	TGTGCCTGGACCACTAGCGGGGAAAGCTCCTACAATGAGCAGTTCTTC	CAWTTSGESSYNEQFF
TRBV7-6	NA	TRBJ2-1	TGTGCCAGCAGCTTAGAGATCGATCAGGGCCCAAATGAGCAGTTCTTC	CASSLEIDQGPNEQFF
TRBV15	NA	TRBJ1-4	TGTGCCACCAGGCCGCCCGGGGTTGGGGAAAAACTGTTTTTT	CATRPPGVGEKLFF
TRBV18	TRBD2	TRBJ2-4	TGTGCCAGCTCGCCAAGACTAGCCGGGCAAAACATTCAGTACTTC	CASSPRLAGQNIQYF
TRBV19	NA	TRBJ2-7	TGTGCCAGTTCAGGAGGCTTATATGGGGAGCAGTACTTC	CASSGGLYGEQYF
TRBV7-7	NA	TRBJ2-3	TGTGCCAGCAGCTTAGTCTTAGCCGATACGCAGTATTTT	CASSLVLADTQYF